What follows are 16 T cell receptor beta chains derived from one specimen sequenced in a study of chemoradiotherapy in HPV16-positive cancers. The method was immunoSEQ multiplex PCR; TCRdb's version includes in-frame clones alone and lacks a portion of them. The table records 25,000 to 35,000 clones, around four fifths of them present only once. The sample in question was blood, obtained from a patient who underwent chemoradiotherapy. Receptor source: a human donor with HPV-associated anogenital cancer.

V is TRBV12-5 and J is TRBJ2-6; D unresolved. V lost 0 bases, J lost 0 bases, and 6 bases lay in between. The CDR3 is 16 amino acids. Germline CDR1 is LGHNT and CDR2 is FRNRAP. The CDR3 coding sequence is TGTGCTAGTGGTTTGGTAATAGGCTCTGGGGCCAACGTCCTGACTTTC. Amino acids: CASGLVIGSGANVLTF.

This clone showed up just once. The CDR3 DNA reads as TGTGCCAGCAGCCCTAGCGGGGGAGCCTACGAGCAGTACTTC. This sequence encodes CASSPSGGAYEQYF. This chain uses TRBV7-9 with TRBJ2-7; 10 positions agree with TRBD2. J gave up 2 bases and V 5 bases, and 3 bases lay outside the gene matches. Germline lookup yields CDR1 SEHNR and CDR2 FQNEAQ (reference sequence). The length of the CDR3 is 14 residues.

V is TRBV2 and J is TRBJ1-1; D gene uncertain. CDR1 and CDR2 from the germline V gene are SNHLY and FYNNEI. V was trimmed by 7 bases and J by 4 bases, leaving 13 bases between them. The CDR3 loop spans 13 amino acids. CDR3 protein: CASISERTTEAFF. CDR3 nucleotide sequence: TGTGCCAGCATTTCCGAGCGGACCACTGAAGCTTTCTTT.

This clone was observed a handful of times. The DNA of the CDR3 is TGTGCCAGCTCCCGGGACAGCTCCTACGAGCAGTACTTC. Residues: CASSRDSSYEQYF. This chain connects TRBV19 to TRBJ2-7; TRBD1 matches at 7 bases. Germline CDR1 is LNHDA and CDR2 is SQIVND (reference sequence). V trimming: 9 bases; J trimming: 0 bases; junction bases outside the gene matches: 5. This CDR3 is 13 amino acids long.

The rearrangement uses TRBV5-6 and TRBJ1-2, with D hard to call. This CDR3 has 15 amino acids. V lost 4 bases, J lost 4 bases, and 17 bases lay in between. Germline V gives CDR1 SGHDT, CDR2 YYEEEE. For the CDR3, the DNA is TGTGCCAGCAGCACCTCCGGTGGGGAGGGCTATGGCTACACCTTC. Translating it yields CASSTSGGEGYGYTF.

Comment on this clone: The sample has other DNA sequences that encode this CDR3 too. This rearrangement joins TRBV1 to TRBJ1-5. TRBV1 is labeled a pseudogene. The CDR3 is made up of 13 amino acids. The CDR3 is CTSSQGGGQPQHF. The CDR3 bases are TGCACCAGCAGCCAAGGGGGAGGTCAGCCCCAGCATTTT.

The rearrangement joins TRBV5-5 to TRBJ1-1, with TRBD1 identical over 8 bases. Trimming cost V 0 bases and J 3 bases; bases outside gene matches: 4. Germline CDR1 is SGHKS and CDR2 is YYEKEE (reference sequence). The CDR3 length is 15 residues. The CDR3 sequence: CASSLDSTGDTEAFF. Written as DNA, the CDR3 is TGTGCCAGCAGCTTGGATTCGACAGGGGACACTGAAGCTTTCTTT.

This rearrangement joins TRBV5-1 to TRBJ1-1; D is unclear. Germline-derived CDR1 and CDR2 are SGHRS and YFSETQ. Trimming left V 2 bases short and J 4 bases short, with 15 bases between. CDR3 size: 15 residues. The CDR3 protein is CASSFEDRGSTEAFF. In DNA, the CDR3 is TGCGCCAGCAGCTTTGAGGACCGAGGGAGCACTGAAGCTTTCTTT.

The chain carries TRBV7-3 and TRBJ1-1, with unresolved D. V was shortened by 2 bases and J by 4 bases, with 11 bases between the two germline ends. The germline V gene has CDR1 SGHTA and CDR2 FQGTGA. The CDR3 is made up of 14 amino acids. CDR3 DNA sequence: TGTGCCAGCAGCTTATTAGGGCGCGGCACTGAAGCTTTCTTT. It yields the protein CASSLLGRGTEAFF. Supplemented by reference TRBV7-3 and TRBJ1-1, the full variable domain reads GAGVSQTPSNKVTEKGKYVELRCDPISGHTALYWYRQSLGQGPEFLIYFQGTGAADDSGLPNDRFFAVRPEGSVSTLKIQRTERGDSAVYLCASSLLGRGTEAFFGQGTRLTVV.

This clone was recorded once. This chain joins TRBV11-2 and TRBJ2-3; 10 bases line up with TRBD2. Germline assignment: CDR1 SGHAT and CDR2 FQNNGV. The CDR3 consists of 18 residues. V gave up 5 bases and J gave up 0 bases; unmatched junction bases: 11. CDR3 residues: CASSPNSGGHISTDTQYF. In nucleotides, the CDR3 is TGTGCCAGCAGCCCTAATAGCGGGGGGCACATTAGCACAGATACGCAGTATTTT.

For this clone: Additional DNA sequences in this sample encode the identical CDR3. The CDR3 nucleotides read TGTGCCATCAGACCGACAGGGAACTCTGGAAACACCATATATTTT. The encoded protein is CAIRPTGNSGNTIYF. This chain joins TRBV10-3 and TRBJ1-3, with TRBD1 identical over 7 bases. Germline assignment: CDR1 ENHRY and CDR2 SYGVKD. There are 15 residues in the CDR3. V lost 6 bases, J lost 0 bases, and 5 bases stayed unmatched.

The rearrangement joins TRBV10-3 to TRBJ1-4, with D possibly being TRBD1 (6 bases). Germline V gene data show CDR1 as ENHRY and CDR2 as SYGVKD. V was shortened by 0 bases and J by 8 bases, with 10 bases between the two germline ends. The CDR3 is 14 amino acids. The CDR3 protein is CAISESTGGEKLFF. CDR3 sequence (DNA): TGTGCCATCAGTGAGTCGACAGGCGGGGAAAAACTGTTTTTT.

The chain carries TRBV5-1 and TRBJ2-5; 8 bases line up with TRBD1. V was pared by 4 bases and J by 5 bases, with 10 bases of the junction left unmatched. The germline V gene encodes CDR1 SGHRS and CDR2 YFSETQ. The CDR3 is made up of 15 amino acids. CDR3 protein: CASSPGQGQSETQYF. CDR3 nucleotide sequence: TGCGCCAGCAGCCCTGGACAGGGCCAGTCGGAGACCCAGTACTTC.

The chain recombines TRBV2 with TRBJ2-5; D is perhaps TRBD1 or TRBD2 (6 bases each). Germline CDR1 SNHLY, CDR2 FYNNEI. This CDR3 contains 16 residues. V lost 4 bases and J lost 5, with 20 bases in between. CDR3 in amino acids: CASSGGPTGRRETQYF. DNA of the CDR3: TGTGCCAGCAGTGGAGGTCCAACAGGGAGGCGCGAGACCCAGTACTTC.

V is TRBV6-5 and J is TRBJ1-2; D uncertain. CDR1 is MNHEY and CDR2 is SVGAGI in the germline V gene. Between the trimmed V and J ends, which lost 1 base and 0 bases, there was a span of 9 bases. This CDR3 has 15 amino acids. CDR3 DNA: TGTGCCAGCAGTTACTTTGGCGGCCCTAACTATGGCTACACCTTC. The encoded protein is CASSYFGGPNYGYTF.

The chain employs TRBV5-1 and TRBJ1-4; maybe TRBD1 (5 bases). V was pared by 4 bases and J by 11 bases, with 15 bases between. This CDR3 spans 13 amino acids. CDR1 and CDR2 from the germline V gene are SGHRS and YFSETQ. The CDR3 reads CASSLETGGKLFF. The CDR3 DNA is TGCGCCAGCAGCCTGGAAACAGGCGGCAAACTGTTTTTT.